The rows below give T cell receptor beta chains drawn from one sample of a study of shared clonotypes between healthy human individuals. The repertoire was sequenced with immunoSEQ multiplex PCR; TCRdb's copy has only in-frame clones and lacks some. The sample yields fewer than 850,000 clones, roughly 96% seen once. Sequencing was done on a sample of naive CD8+ T cells sorted from blood. The receptor set was obtained from a man younger than 45 in good health. The CDR3 runs from the conserved cysteine through the conserved F or W. Each record gives: V gene, clone size, J gene, D gene, CDR3 protein, CDR3 DNA. D genes are given only for firm matches. Some rows have no size entry. The others give once, few or many, or a class for an expanded clone.

V gene: TRBV15
clone size: .
J gene: TRBJ1-2
D gene: TRBD1
CDR3 protein: CATSRGTGGPYGYTF
CDR3 DNA: TGTGCCACCAGCAGAGGAACAGGGGGCCCTTATGGCTACACCTTC

V gene: TRBV5-5
clone size: once
J gene: TRBJ2-6
D gene: .
CDR3 protein: CASSWGRGGANVLTF
CDR3 DNA: TGTGCCAGCAGCTGGGGCAGAGGAGGGGCCAACGTCCTGACTTTC

V gene: TRBV29-1
clone size: once
J gene: TRBJ2-3
D gene: TRBD1
CDR3 protein: CSVLGQGLGDTQYF
CDR3 DNA: TGCAGCGTTCTGGGACAGGGACTCGGTGATACGCAGTATTTT

V gene: TRBV4-3
clone size: .
J gene: TRBJ2-5
D gene: .
CDR3 protein: CASSLLGAGDEETQYF
CDR3 DNA: TGCGCCAGCAGCCTCCTAGGGGCAGGGGATGAAGAGACCCAGTACTTC

V gene: TRBV7-9
clone size: .
J gene: TRBJ2-7
D gene: TRBD1
CDR3 protein: CASSQKGRRDRGYEQYF
CDR3 DNA: TGTGCCAGCAGCCAAAAGGGCAGACGGGACAGGGGCTACGAGCAGTACTTC

V gene: TRBV5-1
clone size: .
J gene: TRBJ2-1
D gene: TRBD2
CDR3 protein: CASSMTSGRESYNEQFF
CDR3 DNA: TGCGCCAGCAGCATGACTAGCGGGAGGGAATCCTACAATGAGCAGTTCTTC

V gene: TRBV29-1
clone size: .
J gene: TRBJ1-2
D gene: .
CDR3 protein: CSVAWGGLGYTF
CDR3 DNA: TGCAGCGTCGCCTGGGGAGGGTTAGGCTACACCTTC

V gene: TRBV19
clone size: once
J gene: TRBJ2-1
D gene: TRBD2
CDR3 protein: CASSTGLAGYNEQFF
CDR3 DNA: TGTGCCAGTAGTACCGGACTAGCGGGCTACAATGAGCAGTTCTTC

V gene: TRBV7-9
clone size: .
J gene: TRBJ2-2
D gene: .
CDR3 protein: CAPLEDTGELFF
CDR3 DNA: TGTGCCCCTCTGGAAGACACCGGGGAGCTGTTTTTT

V gene: TRBV19
clone size: .
J gene: TRBJ1-1
D gene: .
CDR3 protein: CASSDGRNTEAFF
CDR3 DNA: TGTGCCAGTTCGGACGGAAGGAACACTGAAGCTTTCTTT

V gene: TRBV5-1
clone size: .
J gene: TRBJ2-1
D gene: .
CDR3 protein: CASSLDWVGNEQFF
CDR3 DNA: TGCGCCAGCAGCTTGGATTGGGTTGGCAATGAGCAGTTCTTC

V gene: TRBV4-3
clone size: .
J gene: TRBJ2-7
D gene: TRBD1
CDR3 protein: CASSQERGVTGDHYEQYF
CDR3 DNA: TGCGCCAGCAGCCAGGAAAGAGGGGTCACAGGGGATCACTACGAGCAGTACTTC

V gene: TRBV27
clone size: .
J gene: TRBJ1-2
D gene: .
CDR3 protein: CASSLSPAGSRNYGYTF
CDR3 DNA: TGTGCCAGCAGTTTATCCCCTGCAGGGTCTAGGAACTATGGCTACACCTTC

V gene: TRBV27
clone size: .
J gene: TRBJ2-3
D gene: .
CDR3 protein: CASSIATGRDTQYF
CDR3 DNA: TGTGCCAGCAGTATAGCAACAGGGAGAGATACGCAGTATTTT

V gene: TRBV5-1
clone size: .
J gene: TRBJ1-1
D gene: TRBD1
CDR3 protein: CASSLEGAATEAFF
CDR3 DNA: TGCGCCAGCAGCTTGGAGGGGGCAGCCACTGAAGCTTTCTTT

V gene: TRBV5-1
clone size: .
J gene: TRBJ2-1
D gene: .
CDR3 protein: CASSFYPSSYNEQFF
CDR3 DNA: TGCGCCAGCAGTTTTTACCCGAGCTCCTACAATGAGCAGTTCTTC

V gene: TRBV27
clone size: .
J gene: TRBJ2-7
D gene: TRBD2
CDR3 protein: CASSWGGISYEQYF
CDR3 DNA: TGTGCCAGCAGTTGGGGGGGGATCTCCTACGAGCAGTACTTC

V gene: TRBV28
clone size: .
J gene: TRBJ2-7
D gene: TRBD2
CDR3 protein: CASSLTSGRPSYEQYF
CDR3 DNA: TGTGCCAGCAGTCTGACTAGCGGGAGACCTTCCTACGAGCAGTACTTC

V gene: TRBV19
clone size: .
J gene: TRBJ2-1
D gene: .
CDR3 protein: CASSIASYSSGPNNEQFF
CDR3 DNA: TGTGCCAGTAGTATAGCCTCTTATTCCAGCGGCCCAAACAATGAGCAGTTCTTC

V gene: TRBV13
clone size: .
J gene: TRBJ2-1
D gene: TRBD2
CDR3 protein: CASSDRDYYNEQFF
CDR3 DNA: TGTGCCAGCAGCGACCGGGACTACTACAATGAGCAGTTCTTC

V gene: TRBV9
clone size: .
J gene: TRBJ2-2
D gene: .
CDR3 protein: CASKGGTGELFF
CDR3 DNA: TGTGCCAGCAAGGGGGGCACCGGGGAGCTGTTTTTT

V gene: TRBV5-6
clone size: .
J gene: TRBJ2-3
D gene: TRBD2
CDR3 protein: CASSLDEAGATDTQYF
CDR3 DNA: TGTGCCAGCAGCTTGGATGAAGCGGGAGCGACAGATACGCAGTATTTT

V gene: TRBV5-3
clone size: .
J gene: TRBJ2-1
D gene: TRBD2
CDR3 protein: CARSVMASGRELQGEQFF
CDR3 DNA: TGTGCCAGAAGCGTTATGGCTAGCGGGAGGGAACTACAAGGTGAGCAGTTCTTC

V gene: TRBV27
clone size: .
J gene: TRBJ2-5
D gene: .
CDR3 protein: CASSLSQGRETQYF
CDR3 DNA: TGTGCCAGCAGTTTATCCCAGGGGAGGGAGACCCAGTACTTC

V gene: TRBV6-5
clone size: .
J gene: TRBJ1-2
D gene: TRBD1
CDR3 protein: CASSPGQGKGYTF
CDR3 DNA: TGTGCCAGCAGTCCGGGACAGGGGAAAGGCTACACCTTC

V gene: TRBV25-1
clone size: .
J gene: TRBJ2-7
D gene: TRBD2
CDR3 protein: CASSEGLAGPYEQYF
CDR3 DNA: TGTGCCAGCAGTGAAGGACTAGCGGGACCTTATGAGCAGTACTTC

V gene: TRBV27
clone size: .
J gene: TRBJ2-1
D gene: .
CDR3 protein: CASSYAGGNEQFF
CDR3 DNA: TGTGCCAGCAGTTATGCTGGGGGCAATGAGCAGTTCTTC